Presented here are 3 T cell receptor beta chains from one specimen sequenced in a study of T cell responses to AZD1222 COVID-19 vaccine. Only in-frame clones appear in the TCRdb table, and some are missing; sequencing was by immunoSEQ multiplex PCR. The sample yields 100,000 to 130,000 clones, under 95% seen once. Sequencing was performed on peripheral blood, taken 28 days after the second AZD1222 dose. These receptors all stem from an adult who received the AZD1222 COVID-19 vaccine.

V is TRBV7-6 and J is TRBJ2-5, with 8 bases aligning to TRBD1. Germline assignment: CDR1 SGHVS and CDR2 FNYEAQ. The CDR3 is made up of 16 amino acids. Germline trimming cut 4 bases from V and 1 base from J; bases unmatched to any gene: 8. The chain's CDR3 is CASSSTTGVIQETQYF. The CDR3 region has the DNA TGTGCCAGCAGCTCCACGACAGGGGTAATCCAAGAGACCCAGTACTTC.

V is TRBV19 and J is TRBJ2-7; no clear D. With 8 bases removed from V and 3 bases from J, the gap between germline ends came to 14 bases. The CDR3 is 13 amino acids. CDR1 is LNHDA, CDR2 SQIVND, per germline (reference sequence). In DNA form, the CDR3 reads TGTGCCAGTGCCCCGGACGGCCTCTACGAGCAGTACTTC. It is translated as CASAPDGLYEQYF.

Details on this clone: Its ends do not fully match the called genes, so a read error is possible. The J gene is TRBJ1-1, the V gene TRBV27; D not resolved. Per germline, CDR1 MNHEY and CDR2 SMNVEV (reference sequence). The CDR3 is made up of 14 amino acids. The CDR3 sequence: CASNLRGSSTEAFF. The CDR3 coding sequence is TGTGCCAGCAATTTACGGGGTAGTAGCACTGAAGCTTTCTTT.